The entry below gives a single TCR beta chain sequence along with its context. Its cognate antigen is unknown. Assay used: immunoSEQ multiplex PCR; TCRdb lists only in-frame clones, some missing. This sample has approximately 500,000 clones, with almost 97% found just once. V was cut by 6 bases and J by 1 base, with 15 bases left in between. The CDR3 runs to 15 residues. The germline CDR1 and CDR2 sequences are SNHLY and FYNNEI. The data originate from a study of shared clonotypes between healthy human individuals. Study-wide results and limits: An anticipated effect of sequencing depth on clonotype sharing among donors was recognized.

Input material: naive CD4+ T cells sorted from blood. As to subset: CD45RA+ positively selected. The chain couples TRBV2 to TRBJ2-5, with a weak D call TRBD2 (6 bases). The clonotype originates from a woman under 40 in good health. In DNA, the CDR3 is TGTGCCAGCAGGGCTACGGGAGCACCCCAAGAGACCCAGTACTTC. This translates into CASRATGAPQETQYF.